This is a list of T cell receptor beta chains from one sample in a study of PD-1 blockade in classical Hodgkin lymphoma. The table came from immunoSEQ multiplex PCR; TCRdb's copy has only in-frame clones and leaves some out. The table has 20,000 to 25,000 clones, around 69% seen once. The material sequenced was peripheral blood mononuclear cells (PBMCs), taken at baseline. The receptors here all came from a human donor with classical Hodgkin lymphoma. CDR3s include the opening cysteine and the closing phenylalanine or tryptophan. Each record gives: clone size, D gene, J gene, V gene, CDR3 DNA, CDR3 protein. A D gene is named only where the DNA matches it firmly. Size values are once, few and many counts, or a class for expanded clones, and some rows have none.

few,TRBD1,TRBJ2-7,TRBV7-2,TGTGCCAGCAGCCCATCGCCGGGACAGGGGAAATACGAGCAGTACTTC,CASSPSPGQGKYEQYF
few,NA,TRBJ1-1,TRBV29-1,TGCAGCGTTGAGGGGGTTCGGACTGAAGCTTTCTTT,CSVEGVRTEAFF
NA,NA,TRBJ1-3,TRBV7-6,TGTGCCAGCAGCTTAGGAAACACCATATATTTT,CASSLGNTIYF
NA,NA,TRBJ1-1,TRBV5-1,TGCGCCAGCAGCGTCCGGGCCGCTGGGAACACTGAAGCTTTCTTT,CASSVRAAGNTEAFF
NA,NA,TRBJ1-3,TRBV10-3,TGTGCCATTATAGGCTCTGGAAACACCATATATTTT,CAIIGSGNTIYF
NA,NA,TRBJ2-7,TRBV7-9,TGTGCCAGCAGCCAGGGGCCTACGGGGGCTGGCGAGCAGTACTTC,CASSQGPTGAGEQYF
NA,NA,TRBJ1-1,TRBV28,TGTGCCAGCAGTCCCCCCGGACTCCAAAACACTGAAGCTTTCTTT,CASSPPGLQNTEAFF
NA,TRBD2,TRBJ2-4,TRBV18,TGTGCCAGCTCTCCAAACGGCGGGAGTGGGGACATTCAGTACTTC,CASSPNGGSGDIQYF
NA,TRBD2,TRBJ2-3,TRBV5-6,TGTGCCAGCCGAAATAGCGGGAGGGGAGGCAGCACAGATACGCAGTATTTT,CASRNSGRGGSTDTQYF
NA,TRBD2,TRBJ2-3,TRBV11-2,TGTGCCAGCAGCTTGCCGACCGGGACTAGCGGAGATTTT,CASSLPTGTSGDF
NA,NA,TRBJ1-5,TRBV28,TGTGCCAGCATCGATAGCAATCAGCCCCAGCATTTT,CASIDSNQPQHF
medium-sized,NA,TRBJ1-5,TRBV4-1,TGCGCCAGCAGCCAAGGTTGGGGGAACCAGCCCCAGCATTTT,CASSQGWGNQPQHF
NA,TRBD1,TRBJ1-1,TRBV6-1,TGTGCCAGCAGCGACAGGGACCGCGCTGAAGCTTTCTTT,CASSDRDRAEAFF